Sequencing of this T cell receptor beta chain was carried out in a study of beta chain features in type 1 diabetes. The study's findings and limits: For patients and controls alike, PCR might favor shorter templates to the same degree. Moderately but significantly shorter TCRB CDR3s were found in Type 1 diabetes patients in all four CD4+ subsets.

Reverse transcription of all isolated RNA meant that expressed TCRB transcripts were sequenced. Profiled with immunoSEQ multiplex PCR; TCRdb holds only in-frame clones, not every one. The sample has some 150,000 clones; around 9.3% are singletons. This clone came up a few times. Its antigen remains unidentified. The V gene's germline CDR1 is SGDLS and CDR2 YYNGEE. Trimming stripped 0 bases from V and 2 bases from J, with 9 bases between. There are 14 residues in the CDR3. CD4+ naive, central memory, regulatory and stem cell-like memory subsets were isolated by sorting on CD45RO/CCR7/CD25/CD127/CD95/CD27.

The source of this sequence is a man younger than 30 in good health. The chain has TRBV9 and TRBJ2-7, with D tentatively TRBD1 (6 bases). The sequenced sample was naive CD4+ T cells from blood. In DNA, the CDR3 is TGTGCCAGCAGCGTAGATGGGGGCCCCTACGAGCAGTACTTC. This sequence encodes CASSVDGGPYEQYF.